This T cell receptor (beta chain) stems from a study of T cells expressing NK-cell markers. Study background: The authors sequenced eight donors, of whom seven were HCMV-seropositive and one was seronegative.

Germline V gene sequence: CDR1 SQVTM, CDR2 ANQGSEA. This CDR3 comprises 13 residues. A 5'RACE template switching approach incorporating UMIs was used to make TCR beta cDNA. From its re-call of the 5' RACE reads, TCRdb lists each CDR3 protein once, without DNA. The sample table sets out some 190,000 distinct CDR3 sequences. The clonotype originates from a man aged 18-70 years in good health. The chain employs TRBV29-1 and TRBJ1-1; TCRdb reports TRBD1, a call that lacks DNA to check it against. The specimen was blood T cells: a sorted CD56 or NKG2C T cell subset, CD4+ or CD8+ T cells, or bulk PBMC T cells (not recorded which). This CDR3 is CSGAGTGYTEAFF.